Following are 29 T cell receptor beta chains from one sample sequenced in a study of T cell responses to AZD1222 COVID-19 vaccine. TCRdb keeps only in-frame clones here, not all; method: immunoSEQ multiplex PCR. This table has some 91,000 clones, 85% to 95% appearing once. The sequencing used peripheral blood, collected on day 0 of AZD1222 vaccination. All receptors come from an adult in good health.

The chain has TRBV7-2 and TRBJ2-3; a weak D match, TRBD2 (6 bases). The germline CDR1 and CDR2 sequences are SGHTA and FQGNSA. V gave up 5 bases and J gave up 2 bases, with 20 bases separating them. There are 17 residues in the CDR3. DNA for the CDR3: TGTGCCAGCAGCCCCCATTGGCGGACTATAAACACAGATACGCAGTATTTT. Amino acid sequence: CASSPHWRTINTDTQYF. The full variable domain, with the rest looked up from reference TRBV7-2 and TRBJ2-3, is GAGVSQSPSNKVTEKGKDVELRCDPISGHTALYWYRQSLGQGLEFLIYFQGNSAPDKSGLPSDRFSAERTGGSVSTLTIQRTQQEDSAVYLCASSPHWRTINTDTQYFGPGTRLTVL.

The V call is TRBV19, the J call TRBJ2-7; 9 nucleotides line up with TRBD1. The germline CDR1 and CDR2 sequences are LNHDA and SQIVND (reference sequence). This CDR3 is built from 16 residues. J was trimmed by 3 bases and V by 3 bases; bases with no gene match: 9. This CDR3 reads CASSMLDRGPFYEQYF. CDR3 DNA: TGTGCCAGTAGTATGTTGGACAGGGGTCCCTTCTACGAGCAGTACTTC.

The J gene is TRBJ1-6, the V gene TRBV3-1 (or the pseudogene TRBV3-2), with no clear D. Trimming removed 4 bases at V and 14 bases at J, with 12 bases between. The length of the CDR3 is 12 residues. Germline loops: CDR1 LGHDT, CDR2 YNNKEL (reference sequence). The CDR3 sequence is CASSRREEALHF. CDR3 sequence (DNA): TGTGCCAGCAGCCGGCGGGAGGAAGCCCTCCACTTT.

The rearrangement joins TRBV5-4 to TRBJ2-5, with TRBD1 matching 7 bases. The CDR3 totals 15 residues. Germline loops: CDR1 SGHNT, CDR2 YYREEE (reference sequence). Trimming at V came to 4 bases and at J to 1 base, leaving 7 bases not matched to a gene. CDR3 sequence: CASSQADRLQETQYF. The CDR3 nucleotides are TGTGCCAGCAGCCAGGCGGACAGGCTCCAAGAGACCCAGTACTTC.

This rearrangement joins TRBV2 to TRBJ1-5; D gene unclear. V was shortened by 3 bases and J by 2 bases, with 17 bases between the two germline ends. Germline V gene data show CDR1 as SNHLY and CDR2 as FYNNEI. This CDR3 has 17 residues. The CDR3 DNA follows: TGTGCCAGCAGTGACGCAGGATCCGTTCTTGGCAATCAGCCCCAGCATTTT. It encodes CASSDAGSVLGNQPQHF.

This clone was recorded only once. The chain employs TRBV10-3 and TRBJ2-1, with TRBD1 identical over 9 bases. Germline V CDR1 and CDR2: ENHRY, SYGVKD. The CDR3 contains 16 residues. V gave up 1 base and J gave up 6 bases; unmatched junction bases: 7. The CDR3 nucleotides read TGTGCCATCAGTGAGTGGGGACAGGGTCCTACCAATGAGCAGTTCTTC. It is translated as CAISEWGQGPTNEQFF.

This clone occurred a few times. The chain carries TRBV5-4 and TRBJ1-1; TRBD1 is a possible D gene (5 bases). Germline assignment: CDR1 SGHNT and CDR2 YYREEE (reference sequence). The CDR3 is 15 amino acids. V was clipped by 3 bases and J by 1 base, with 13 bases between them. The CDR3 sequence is CASSWGVKPNTEAFF. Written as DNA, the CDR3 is TGTGCCAGCAGCTGGGGGGTCAAACCGAACACTGAAGCTTTCTTT. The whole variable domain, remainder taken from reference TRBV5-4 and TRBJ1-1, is ETGVTQSPTHLIKTRGQQVTLRCSSQSGHNTVSWYQQALGQGPQFIFQYYREEENGRGNFPPRFSGLQFPNYSSELNVNALELDDSALYLCASSWGVKPNTEAFFGQGTRLTVV.

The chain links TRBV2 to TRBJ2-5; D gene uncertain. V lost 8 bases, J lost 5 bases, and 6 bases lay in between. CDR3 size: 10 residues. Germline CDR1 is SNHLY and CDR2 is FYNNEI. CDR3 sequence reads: CASRSETQYF. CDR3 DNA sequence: TGTGCCAGCCGCAGTGAGACCCAGTACTTC.

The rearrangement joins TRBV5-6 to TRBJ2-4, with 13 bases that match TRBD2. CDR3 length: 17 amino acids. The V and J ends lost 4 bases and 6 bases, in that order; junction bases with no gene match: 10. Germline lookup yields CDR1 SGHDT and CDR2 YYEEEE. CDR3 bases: TGTGCCAGCAGCGCCCCGGGACTAGCGGGGACGGGAAACATTCAGTACTTC. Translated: CASSAPGLAGTGNIQYF. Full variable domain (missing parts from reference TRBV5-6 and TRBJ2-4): DAGVTQSPTHLIKTRGQQVTLRCSPKSGHDTVSWYQQALGQGPQFIFQYYEEEERQRGNFPDRFSGHQFPNYSSELNVNALLLGDSALYLCASSAPGLAGTGNIQYFGAGTRLSVL.

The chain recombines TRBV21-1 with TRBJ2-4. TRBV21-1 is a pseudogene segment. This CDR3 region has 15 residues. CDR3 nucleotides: TGTGCCAGCAGCAAGAAACGGCTAGCCAAAAACATTCAGTACTTC. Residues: CASSKKRLAKNIQYF.

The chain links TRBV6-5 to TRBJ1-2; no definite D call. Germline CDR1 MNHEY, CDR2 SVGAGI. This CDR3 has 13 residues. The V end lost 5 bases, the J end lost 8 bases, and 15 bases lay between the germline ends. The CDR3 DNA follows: TGTGCCAGCAGTACGACGTCTAGGGAAGGCTACACCTTC. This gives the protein CASSTTSREGYTF.

CDR3 sequence: CASSHTQGGYTF. CDR3 nucleotide sequence: TGTGCCAGCAGCCATACACAGGGGGGCTACACCTTC. This chain joins TRBV27 and TRBJ1-2; 7 nucleotides align to TRBD1. V shed 6 bases, J shed 8 bases, and the junction held 6 bases outside the gene matches. CDR1 MNHEY and CDR2 SMNVEV come from the germline V gene (reference sequence). This CDR3 spans 12 amino acids.

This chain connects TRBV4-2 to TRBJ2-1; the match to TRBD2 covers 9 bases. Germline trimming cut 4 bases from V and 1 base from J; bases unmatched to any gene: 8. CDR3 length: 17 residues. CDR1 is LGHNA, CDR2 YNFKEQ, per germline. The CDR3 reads CASSPTWSGGSYNEQFF. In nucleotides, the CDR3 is TGTGCCAGCAGCCCCACTTGGAGCGGGGGGTCCTACAATGAGCAGTTCTTC.

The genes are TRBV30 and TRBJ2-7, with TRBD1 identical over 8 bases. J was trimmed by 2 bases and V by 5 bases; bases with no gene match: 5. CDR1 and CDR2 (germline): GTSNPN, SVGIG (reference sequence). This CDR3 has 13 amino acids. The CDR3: CAWGRTGTYEQYF. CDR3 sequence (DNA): TGTGCCTGGGGTCGGACAGGGACCTACGAGCAGTACTTC.

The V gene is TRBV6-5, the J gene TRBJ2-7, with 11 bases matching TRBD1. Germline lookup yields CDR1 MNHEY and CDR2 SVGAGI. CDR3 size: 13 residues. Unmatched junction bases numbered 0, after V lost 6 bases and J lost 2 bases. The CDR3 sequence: CASRGQGAYEQYF. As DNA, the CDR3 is TGTGCCAGCAGGGGACAGGGGGCCTACGAGCAGTACTTC.

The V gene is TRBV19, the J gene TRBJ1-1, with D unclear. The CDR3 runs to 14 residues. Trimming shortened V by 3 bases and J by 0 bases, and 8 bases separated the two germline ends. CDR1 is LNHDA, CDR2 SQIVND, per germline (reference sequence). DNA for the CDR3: TGTGCCAGTAGTATGCCAGGTCTGAACACTGAAGCTTTCTTT. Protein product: CASSMPGLNTEAFF.

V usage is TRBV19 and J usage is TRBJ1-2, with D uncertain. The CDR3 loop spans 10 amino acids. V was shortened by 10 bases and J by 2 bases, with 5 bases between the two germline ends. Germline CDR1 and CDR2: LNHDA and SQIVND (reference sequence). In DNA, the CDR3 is TGTGCCACCGCCAACTATGGCTACACCTTC. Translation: CATANYGYTF.

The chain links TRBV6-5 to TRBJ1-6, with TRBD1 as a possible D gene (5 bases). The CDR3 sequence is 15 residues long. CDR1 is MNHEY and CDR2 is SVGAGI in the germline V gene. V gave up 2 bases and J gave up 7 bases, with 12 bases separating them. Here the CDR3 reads CASSYGRAWNSPLHF. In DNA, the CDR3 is TGTGCCAGCAGTTACGGCAGGGCTTGGAATTCACCCCTCCACTTT.

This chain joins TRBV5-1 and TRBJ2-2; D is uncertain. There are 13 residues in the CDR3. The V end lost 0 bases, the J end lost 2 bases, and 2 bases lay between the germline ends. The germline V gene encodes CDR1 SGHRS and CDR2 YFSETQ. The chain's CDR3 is CASSLANTGELFF. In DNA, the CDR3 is TGCGCCAGCAGCTTGGCCAACACCGGGGAGCTGTTTTTT. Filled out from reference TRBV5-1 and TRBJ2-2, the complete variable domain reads KAGVTQTPRYLIKTRGQQVTLSCSPISGHRSVSWYQQTPGQGLQFLFEYFSETQRNKGNFPGRFSGRQFSNSRSEMNVSTLELGDSALYLCASSLANTGELFFGEGSRLTVL.

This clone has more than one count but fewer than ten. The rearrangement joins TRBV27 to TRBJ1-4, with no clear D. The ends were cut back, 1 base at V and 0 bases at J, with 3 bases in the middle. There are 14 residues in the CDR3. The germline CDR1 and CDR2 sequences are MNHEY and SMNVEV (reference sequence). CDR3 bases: TGTGCCAGCAGTTTATTTGCAACTAATGAAAAACTGTTTTTT. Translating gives CASSLFATNEKLFF. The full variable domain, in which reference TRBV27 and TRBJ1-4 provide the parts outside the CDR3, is EAQVTQNPRYLITVTGKKLTVTCSQNMNHEYMSWYRQDPGLGLRQIYYSMNVEVTDKGDVPEGYKVSRKEKRNFPLILESPSPNQTSLYFCASSLFATNEKLFFGSGTQLSVL.

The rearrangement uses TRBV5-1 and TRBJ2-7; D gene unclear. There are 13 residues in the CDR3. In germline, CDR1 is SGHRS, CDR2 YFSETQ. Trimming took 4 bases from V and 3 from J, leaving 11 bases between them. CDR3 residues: CASSVNLGYEQYF. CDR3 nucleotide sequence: TGCGCCAGCAGCGTTAACCTGGGCTACGAGCAGTACTTC.

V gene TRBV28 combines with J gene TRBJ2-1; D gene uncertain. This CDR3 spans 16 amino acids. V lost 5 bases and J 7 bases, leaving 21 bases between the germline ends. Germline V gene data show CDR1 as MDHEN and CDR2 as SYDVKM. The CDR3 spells CASSPSSRMRMNEQFF. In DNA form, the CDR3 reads TGTGCCAGCAGTCCAAGCTCTCGTATGAGGATGAATGAGCAGTTCTTC. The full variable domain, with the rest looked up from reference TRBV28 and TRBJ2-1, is DVKVTQSSRYLVKRTGEKVFLECVQDMDHENMFWYRQDPGLGLRLIYFSYDVKMKEKGDIPEGYSVSREKKERFSLILESASTNQTSMYLCASSPSSRMRMNEQFFGPGTRLTVL.

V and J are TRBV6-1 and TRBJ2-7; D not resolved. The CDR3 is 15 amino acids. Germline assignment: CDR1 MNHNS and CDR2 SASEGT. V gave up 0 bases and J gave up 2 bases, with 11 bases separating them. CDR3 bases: TGTGCCAGCAGTGAAGCGCTGGTTAGAACCTACGAGCAGTACTTC. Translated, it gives CASSEALVRTYEQYF.

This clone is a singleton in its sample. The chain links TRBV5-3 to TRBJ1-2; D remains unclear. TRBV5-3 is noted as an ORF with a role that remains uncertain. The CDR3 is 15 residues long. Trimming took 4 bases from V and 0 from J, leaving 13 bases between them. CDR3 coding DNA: TGTGCCAGAAGCCCGTGGGCAGTTACTAACTATGGCTACACCTTC. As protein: CARSPWAVTNYGYTF.

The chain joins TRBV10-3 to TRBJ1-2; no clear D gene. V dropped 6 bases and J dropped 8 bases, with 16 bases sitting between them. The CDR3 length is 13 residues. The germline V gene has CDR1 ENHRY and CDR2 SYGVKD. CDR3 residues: CAISAPGRGGYTF. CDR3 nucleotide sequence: TGTGCCATCAGCGCCCCGGGGAGAGGGGGCTACACCTTC.

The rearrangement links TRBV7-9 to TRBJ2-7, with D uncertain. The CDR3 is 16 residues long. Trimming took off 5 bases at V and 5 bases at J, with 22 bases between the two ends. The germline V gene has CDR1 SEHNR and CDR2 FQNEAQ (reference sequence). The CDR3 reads CASSPPPSGRADEQYF. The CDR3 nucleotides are TGTGCCAGCAGCCCCCCTCCATCGGGTAGGGCCGACGAGCAGTACTTC.

The CDR3: CASSYTLGWDSPLHF. The CDR3 DNA is TGTGCCAGCAGTTACACCCTTGGGTGGGATTCACCCCTCCACTTT. The chain carries TRBV6-5 and TRBJ1-6; D unresolved. Germline CDR1 and CDR2: MNHEY and SVGAGI. V dropped 2 bases and J dropped 8 bases, with 13 bases sitting between them. This CDR3 is 15 amino acids long.

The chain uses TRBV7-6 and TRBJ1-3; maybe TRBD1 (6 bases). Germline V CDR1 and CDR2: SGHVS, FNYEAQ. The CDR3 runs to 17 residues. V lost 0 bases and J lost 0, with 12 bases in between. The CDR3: CASSLAPGASSGNTIYF. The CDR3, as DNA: TGTGCCAGCAGCTTAGCGCCAGGGGCTAGCTCTGGAAACACCATATATTTT.

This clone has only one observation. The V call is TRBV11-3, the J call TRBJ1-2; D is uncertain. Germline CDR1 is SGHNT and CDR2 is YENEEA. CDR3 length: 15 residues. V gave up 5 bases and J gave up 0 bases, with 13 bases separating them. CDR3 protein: CASSQRRKPNYGYTF. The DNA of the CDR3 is TGTGCCAGCAGCCAGAGACGGAAACCTAACTATGGCTACACCTTC.